This TCR beta chain derives from a study of shared clonotypes between healthy human individuals. The CDR3 spans 14 residues. Trimming took 4 bases from V and 0 from J, leaving 9 bases between them. The germline gives CDR1 MNHEY, CDR2 SMNVEV (reference sequence). CD45RO-negative, CCR7-selected cells formed the naive CD8 fraction, which excluded terminally differentiated effector memory CD45RA+ cells. A remark on this clone: Other DNA sequences in the sample encode the same CDR3.

Sequencing used immunoSEQ multiplex PCR; TCRdb keeps in-frame clones, though not all of them. The sample carries some 2,100,000 clones, about 93% recorded once. The receptor comes from a man younger than 30 in good health. Some clones in this sample may be carry-over from other donors' samples. The sequencing sample was made of naive CD8+ T cells from PBMCs. The chain couples TRBV27 to TRBJ1-2, with a weak D call TRBD1 (5 bases). In DNA form, the CDR3 reads TGTGCCAGCAGTTGGGGGGGATCTAACTATGGCTACACCTTC. This codes for CASSWGGSNYGYTF.